A selection of T cell receptor beta chains follows, all from one sample in a study of blood T cell repertoires in COVID-19. The table came from immunoSEQ multiplex PCR; TCRdb's copy has only in-frame clones and leaves some out. The sample has 130,000 or so clones; approximately 84% are singletons. The sample taken for sequencing was peripheral blood. Receptor source: a woman aged 55-69 years with acute or convalescent COVID-19. The CDR3 runs from the conserved cysteine through the conserved F or W. Each record gives: clone size, V gene, D gene, J gene, CDR3 protein, CDR3 DNA. D genes are given only for firm matches. Clone size is stated in some rows and not others, as once, few, many or a class when expanded.

clone size: .
V gene: TRBV28
D gene: .
J gene: TRBJ2-7
CDR3 protein: CASSLNRQDEQYF
CDR3 DNA: TGTGCCAGCAGTTTAAACCGCCAGGACGAGCAGTACTTC

clone size: .
V gene: TRBV2
D gene: TRBD2
J gene: TRBJ2-1
CDR3 protein: CASSEGLAGSAFF
CDR3 DNA: TGTGCCAGCAGTGAGGGACTAGCGGGGTCAGCATTCTTC

clone size: .
V gene: TRBV6-1
D gene: TRBD1
J gene: TRBJ2-5
CDR3 protein: CASSDPPRTGGRETQYF
CDR3 DNA: TGTGCCAGCAGTGACCCCCCTCGGACAGGGGGCAGAGAGACCCAGTACTTC

clone size: .
V gene: TRBV7-3
D gene: .
J gene: TRBJ2-2
CDR3 protein: CASSFLTGELFF
CDR3 DNA: TGTGCCAGCAGCTTTCTCACCGGGGAGCTGTTTTTT

clone size: .
V gene: TRBV19
D gene: .
J gene: TRBJ1-1
CDR3 protein: CASRRGAEGTEAFF
CDR3 DNA: TGTGCCAGTAGGCGGGGGGCAGAAGGCACTGAAGCTTTCTTT

clone size: few
V gene: TRBV25-1
D gene: .
J gene: TRBJ1-6
CDR3 protein: CASSPVTGYNSPLHF
CDR3 DNA: TGTGCCAGCAGTCCAGTTACGGGATATAATTCACCCCTCCACTTT

clone size: .
V gene: TRBV7-8
D gene: .
J gene: TRBJ1-2
CDR3 protein: CASSREPPGYTF
CDR3 DNA: TGTGCCAGCAGCCGGGAGCCACCCGGCTACACCTTC

clone size: .
V gene: TRBV12-3/TRBV12-4
D gene: .
J gene: TRBJ2-7
CDR3 protein: CASSGTYEQYF
CDR3 DNA: TGTGCCAGCAGTGGCACCTACGAGCAGTACTTC

clone size: .
V gene: TRBV3-1/TRBV3-2
D gene: .
J gene: TRBJ2-1
CDR3 protein: CASSHTTEQFF
CDR3 DNA: TGTGCCAGCAGCCATACTACTGAGCAGTTCTTC

clone size: .
V gene: TRBV5-1
D gene: TRBD2
J gene: TRBJ2-5
CDR3 protein: CASSTRTSGFQETQYF
CDR3 DNA: TGCGCCAGCAGCACCCGGACTAGCGGGTTCCAAGAGACCCAGTACTTC

clone size: .
V gene: TRBV2
D gene: TRBD1
J gene: TRBJ1-2
CDR3 protein: CASSSRTGYNYGYTF
CDR3 DNA: TGTGCCAGCAGTTCCAGGACAGGGTATAACTATGGCTACACCTTC

clone size: .
V gene: TRBV27
D gene: .
J gene: TRBJ2-3
CDR3 protein: CASSLWGTSTDTQYF
CDR3 DNA: TGTGCCAGCAGTTTATGGGGCACAAGCACAGATACGCAGTATTTT

clone size: .
V gene: TRBV19
D gene: TRBD1
J gene: TRBJ1-5
CDR3 protein: CASSVTGKGSWGQPQHF
CDR3 DNA: TGTGCCAGTAGTGTGACAGGGAAGGGATCGTGGGGTCAGCCCCAGCATTTT

clone size: .
V gene: TRBV4-2
D gene: .
J gene: TRBJ2-7
CDR3 protein: CASSQDHGASVSRQYF
CDR3 DNA: TGTGCCAGCAGCCAAGATCATGGGGCTTCCGTAAGCCGGCAGTACTTC

clone size: .
V gene: TRBV10-3
D gene: .
J gene: TRBJ1-3
CDR3 protein: CAISELAGTGNTIYF
CDR3 DNA: TGTGCCATCAGTGAGTTGGCAGGGACTGGAAACACCATATATTTT

clone size: .
V gene: TRBV25-1
D gene: .
J gene: TRBJ1-4
CDR3 protein: CASSGTGSGEKLFF
CDR3 DNA: TGTGCCAGCAGTGGTACAGGGTCAGGGGAAAAACTGTTTTTT

clone size: .
V gene: TRBV4-1
D gene: .
J gene: TRBJ1-5
CDR3 protein: CASSQGHSWSVGSNQPQHF
CDR3 DNA: TGCGCCAGCAGCCAAGGACATTCTTGGTCCGTGGGTAGCAATCAGCCCCAGCATTTT

clone size: .
V gene: TRBV3-1/TRBV3-2
D gene: TRBD1
J gene: TRBJ1-2
CDR3 protein: CASSRGTAYGYTF
CDR3 DNA: TGTGCCAGCAGCCGGGGGACAGCCTATGGCTACACCTTC

clone size: .
V gene: TRBV3-1/TRBV3-2
D gene: .
J gene: TRBJ2-2
CDR3 protein: CASSQTWGPSTGELFF
CDR3 DNA: TGTGCCAGCAGCCAAACCTGGGGCCCTTCCACCGGGGAGCTGTTTTTT

clone size: .
V gene: TRBV27
D gene: TRBD1
J gene: TRBJ1-2
CDR3 protein: CASSPPGQMGGYTF
CDR3 DNA: TGTGCCAGCAGCCCCCCGGGACAGATGGGCGGCTACACCTTC

clone size: .
V gene: TRBV2
D gene: .
J gene: TRBJ1-2
CDR3 protein: CASKADILEIGYTF
CDR3 DNA: TGTGCCAGCAAGGCGGACATATTGGAGATTGGCTACACCTTC

clone size: .
V gene: TRBV19
D gene: .
J gene: TRBJ2-2
CDR3 protein: CASSRTWGGPSGELFF
CDR3 DNA: TGTGCCAGTAGTAGAACGTGGGGGGGCCCCTCCGGGGAGCTGTTTTTT

clone size: .
V gene: TRBV3-1/TRBV3-2
D gene: .
J gene: TRBJ2-3
CDR3 protein: CASSHSQGLTDTQYF
CDR3 DNA: TGTGCCAGCAGCCATAGTCAGGGGCTCACAGATACGCAGTATTTT

clone size: .
V gene: TRBV24-1
D gene: TRBD1
J gene: TRBJ1-2
CDR3 protein: CATSEPTGTGSYGYTF
CDR3 DNA: TGTGCCACCAGTGAACCTACCGGGACAGGGTCCTATGGCTACACCTTC

clone size: .
V gene: TRBV25-1
D gene: TRBD1
J gene: TRBJ1-2
CDR3 protein: CASYDREVGYTF
CDR3 DNA: TGTGCCAGCTACGACAGGGAGGTTGGCTACACCTTC

clone size: .
V gene: TRBV19
D gene: TRBD1
J gene: TRBJ2-2
CDR3 protein: CASTTGTGQTTGELFF
CDR3 DNA: TGTGCCAGTACCACCGGGACAGGGCAGACCACCGGGGAGCTGTTTTTT

clone size: .
V gene: TRBV12-3/TRBV12-4
D gene: .
J gene: TRBJ2-7
CDR3 protein: CASSPTGSEQYF
CDR3 DNA: TGTGCCAGCAGCCCTACAGGGAGCGAGCAGTACTTC

clone size: .
V gene: TRBV7-2
D gene: TRBD1
J gene: TRBJ1-2
CDR3 protein: CASSPYGQGEAYTF
CDR3 DNA: TGTGCCAGCAGCCCCTATGGACAGGGTGAGGCCTACACCTTC

clone size: .
V gene: TRBV6-6
D gene: TRBD1
J gene: TRBJ1-2
CDR3 protein: CASSADRGRRDYGYTF
CDR3 DNA: TGTGCCAGCAGTGCGGACAGGGGGCGCCGGGACTATGGCTACACCTTC

clone size: .
V gene: TRBV24-1
D gene: TRBD1
J gene: TRBJ2-2
CDR3 protein: CATGSTGVKPGELFF
CDR3 DNA: TGTGCCACCGGTTCGACAGGGGTAAAACCCGGGGAGCTGTTTTTT

clone size: .
V gene: TRBV5-6
D gene: TRBD1
J gene: TRBJ1-2
CDR3 protein: CASSWDSLANYGYTF
CDR3 DNA: TGTGCCAGCAGCTGGGACAGCCTAGCTAACTATGGCTACACCTTC

clone size: .
V gene: TRBV3-1/TRBV3-2
D gene: .
J gene: TRBJ1-2
CDR3 protein: CASSQDGTYYGYTF
CDR3 DNA: TGTGCCAGCAGCCAAGATGGGACATACTATGGCTACACCTTC

clone size: few
V gene: TRBV5-1
D gene: .
J gene: TRBJ1-1
CDR3 protein: CASSSRHQEAFF
CDR3 DNA: TGCGCCAGCAGCTCCCGACATCAGGAAGCTTTCTTT

clone size: .
V gene: TRBV11-2
D gene: .
J gene: TRBJ1-1
CDR3 protein: CASSLEAVEAFF
CDR3 DNA: TGTGCCAGCAGCTTAGAGGCTGTGGAAGCTTTCTTT

clone size: once
V gene: TRBV6-1
D gene: .
J gene: TRBJ1-1
CDR3 protein: CASSEGLPGIMNTEAFF
CDR3 DNA: TGTGCCAGCAGTGAGGGCCTCCCGGGAATCATGAACACTGAAGCTTTCTTT

clone size: .
V gene: TRBV3-1/TRBV3-2
D gene: .
J gene: TRBJ2-5
CDR3 protein: CASSQSLLETQYF
CDR3 DNA: TGTGCCAGCAGCCAAAGCCTCTTGGAGACCCAGTACTTC

clone size: .
V gene: TRBV27
D gene: .
J gene: TRBJ1-2
CDR3 protein: CASSPYRGPGGYTF
CDR3 DNA: TGTGCCAGCAGTCCTTACCGGGGTCCGGGAGGCTACACCTTC

clone size: few
V gene: TRBV28
D gene: TRBD1
J gene: TRBJ1-3
CDR3 protein: CASSFGRGVYGNTIYF
CDR3 DNA: TGTGCCAGCAGTTTCGGCAGGGGGGTATATGGAAACACCATATATTTT

clone size: .
V gene: TRBV30
D gene: .
J gene: TRBJ1-5
CDR3 protein: CAWSVGQGHQPQHF
CDR3 DNA: TGTGCCTGGAGTGTGGGGCAGGGCCATCAGCCCCAGCATTTT

clone size: .
V gene: TRBV4-1
D gene: .
J gene: TRBJ1-1
CDR3 protein: CASSLGQGPLNTEAFF
CDR3 DNA: TGCGCCAGCAGCCTGGGGCAGGGCCCCTTGAACACTGAAGCTTTCTTT

clone size: .
V gene: TRBV4-1
D gene: TRBD1
J gene: TRBJ2-5
CDR3 protein: CASSPGQGDYQETQYF
CDR3 DNA: TGCGCCAGCAGCCCCGGACAGGGGGATTACCAAGAGACCCAGTACTTC

clone size: few
V gene: TRBV5-1
D gene: TRBD1
J gene: TRBJ2-1
CDR3 protein: CASSYVTLTTGSEQFF
CDR3 DNA: TGCGCCAGCAGCTACGTTACACTCACGACAGGGAGTGAGCAGTTCTTC

clone size: .
V gene: TRBV5-4
D gene: TRBD1
J gene: TRBJ1-2
CDR3 protein: CASSLEQGRYTF
CDR3 DNA: TGTGCCAGCAGCCTGGAACAGGGGCGCTACACCTTC

clone size: .
V gene: TRBV18
D gene: .
J gene: TRBJ1-5
CDR3 protein: CASSPTGLNQPQHF
CDR3 DNA: TGTGCCAGCTCGCCTACAGGTCTCAATCAGCCCCAGCATTTT

clone size: .
V gene: TRBV11-2
D gene: .
J gene: TRBJ2-5
CDR3 protein: CASSFGGAQETQYF
CDR3 DNA: TGTGCCAGCAGCTTTGGGGGGGCCCAAGAGACCCAGTACTTC

clone size: .
V gene: TRBV4-1
D gene: TRBD2
J gene: TRBJ2-5
CDR3 protein: CASSRTSGGIRETQYF
CDR3 DNA: TGCGCCAGCAGTCGGACTAGCGGGGGGATCCGAGAGACCCAGTACTTC

clone size: .
V gene: TRBV27
D gene: TRBD1
J gene: TRBJ1-2
CDR3 protein: CASSSEQGADYGYTF
CDR3 DNA: TGTGCCAGCAGTTCCGAACAGGGGGCGGACTATGGCTACACCTTC

clone size: .
V gene: TRBV30
D gene: TRBD1
J gene: TRBJ1-1
CDR3 protein: CAWIPSLGQTFSTEAFF
CDR3 DNA: TGTGCCTGGATCCCAAGCCTGGGACAGACCTTTAGCACTGAAGCTTTCTTT

clone size: .
V gene: TRBV6-1
D gene: .
J gene: TRBJ2-2
CDR3 protein: CASSERGWGGGTGELFF
CDR3 DNA: TGTGCCAGCAGTGAAAGGGGATGGGGTGGCGGCACCGGGGAGCTGTTTTTT

clone size: .
V gene: TRBV27
D gene: TRBD2
J gene: TRBJ2-3
CDR3 protein: CASRSGLAGTDTQYF
CDR3 DNA: TGTGCCAGCAGATCGGGACTAGCGGGGACAGATACGCAGTATTTT

clone size: .
V gene: TRBV19
D gene: .
J gene: TRBJ1-2
CDR3 protein: CASSILAGLRYGYTF
CDR3 DNA: TGTGCCAGTAGTATCCTGGCAGGGTTACGCTATGGCTACACCTTC

clone size: medium-sized
V gene: TRBV4-1
D gene: .
J gene: TRBJ1-4
CDR3 protein: CASSQENLGPRVF
CDR3 DNA: TGCGCCAGCAGCCAAGAAAATTTGGGCCCGCGGGTGTTT

clone size: .
V gene: TRBV6-5
D gene: .
J gene: TRBJ1-3
CDR3 protein: CASQRMNTIYF
CDR3 DNA: TGTGCCAGCCAGAGGATGAACACCATATATTTT

clone size: .
V gene: TRBV4-2
D gene: TRBD1
J gene: TRBJ1-4
CDR3 protein: CASSQARGQTLEKLFF
CDR3 DNA: TGTGCCAGCAGCCAAGCACGGGGACAGACCCTTGAAAAACTGTTTTTT

clone size: once
V gene: TRBV4-2
D gene: TRBD2
J gene: TRBJ2-5
CDR3 protein: CASKPGTRGRETQYF
CDR3 DNA: TGTGCCTCAAAACCCGGGACTAGGGGTCGAGAGACCCAGTACTTC

clone size: .
V gene: TRBV18
D gene: .
J gene: TRBJ1-1
CDR3 protein: CASSPSEGGTYTEAFF
CDR3 DNA: TGTGCCAGCTCACCATCAGAGGGGGGGACGTACACTGAAGCTTTCTTT